This T cell receptor (beta chain) originates from a study of OX40 agonist ivuxolimab in advanced cancers. General observations from the study: Expanded clones belonging to CD8+ T cells outnumbered, on average, those of CD4+.

The table came from immunoSEQ multiplex PCR; TCRdb's copy has only in-frame clones and leaves some out. The sample holds approximately 100,000 clones; roughly nine tenths are singletons and the top ten take around 0.32%. The V gene's germline CDR1 is LGHNA and CDR2 YSLEER. The CDR3 extends over 16 amino acids. The germline V and J ends were trimmed by 0 bases and 2 bases, with 14 bases remaining between them. Note on this clone: No antigen is known for it.

The chain joins TRBV4-3 to TRBJ2-7; maybe TRBD1 (5 bases). This specimen was CD4+ or CD8+ T cells sorted from blood, taken in a trial of the OX40 agonist ivuxolimab. This TCR was sampled from an adult with an advanced solid tumor such as melanoma, head and neck, liver or kidney cancer. The CDR3 bases are TGCGCCAGCAGCCAAGAACAAGGGGTATCCACCTACGAGCAGTACTTC. Amino acid sequence: CASSQEQGVSTYEQYF.